This T cell receptor (beta chain) was captured in a study of vaccination and CD4 T cells after COVID-19. The CDR3 is made up of 13 amino acids. V dropped 8 bases and J dropped 1 base, with 13 bases sitting between them. Germline V CDR1 and CDR2: DFQATT, SNEGSKA (reference sequence). Regarding treatment: approximately nine-day PBMC culture with coronavirus spike peptide pools or control peptides (ViraFEST assay). Researchers used the Oncomine TCR Beta short-read assay to sequence DNA from cultured CD4+ T cells. A single record per CDR3 protein comes from TCRdb applying MiXCR to the PCR reads. The table records more than 8,000 distinct CDR3 sequences, roughly 75% of them present only once. Regarding this clonotype: Its antigen remains unidentified.

The receptor comes from a human donor who had recovered from COVID-19. Sequenced material: CD4+ T cells from blood, cultured in vitro. V gene TRBV20-1 combines with J gene TRBJ2-3; D might be TRBD2 (5 bases). CDR3 amino acids: CSSSAGGTDTQYF. The CDR3, as DNA: TGCAGTAGTTCCGCGGGTGGCACAGATACGCAGTATTTT.